This record covers a single T cell receptor (beta chain). Its antigen is undetermined. This sample was included in a study of coeliac disease. General observations from the study: Known gliadin-specific TRB sequences: 9 of 18 coeliac samples, only 1 of 6 controls. Cross-contamination between intraepithelial and lamina propria cells was possible.

The CDR3 extends over 17 amino acids. Germline CDR1 and CDR2: SGHAT and FQNNGV. Trimming took 5 bases from V and 0 from J; bases not matched to a gene: 8. TCRdb keeps only in-frame clones here, not all; method: immunoSEQ multiplex PCR. The table has over 5,500 clones, about 59% seen once; the top ten hold approximately 18%. The sequence came from a man aged 60 to 69 with celiac disease on a gluten-free diet. The material sequenced was lymphocytes from the gut lamina propria. This chain joins TRBV11-2 and TRBJ2-7; 12 nucleotides line up with TRBD1. This CDR3 is CASSLGTGGASSYEQYF. The DNA of the CDR3 is TGTGCCAGCAGCCTAGGGACAGGGGGCGCAAGCTCCTACGAGCAGTACTTC.